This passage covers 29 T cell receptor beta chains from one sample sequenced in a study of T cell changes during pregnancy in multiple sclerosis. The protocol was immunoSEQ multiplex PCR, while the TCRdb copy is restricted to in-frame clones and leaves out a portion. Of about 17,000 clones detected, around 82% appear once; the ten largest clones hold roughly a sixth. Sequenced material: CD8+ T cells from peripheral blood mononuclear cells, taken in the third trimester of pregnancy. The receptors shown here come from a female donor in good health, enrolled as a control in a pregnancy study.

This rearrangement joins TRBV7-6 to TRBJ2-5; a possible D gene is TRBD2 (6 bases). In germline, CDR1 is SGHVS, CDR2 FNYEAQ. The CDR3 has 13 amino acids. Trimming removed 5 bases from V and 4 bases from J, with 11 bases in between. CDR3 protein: CASSQGTVETQYF. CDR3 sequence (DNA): TGTGCCAGCAGCCAAGGGACTGTAGAGACCCAGTACTTC.

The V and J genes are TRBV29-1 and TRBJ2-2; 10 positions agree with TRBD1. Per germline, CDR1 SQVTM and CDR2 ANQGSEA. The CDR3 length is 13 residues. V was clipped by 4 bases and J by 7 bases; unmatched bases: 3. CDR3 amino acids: CSVVTGGNGELFF. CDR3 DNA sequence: TGCAGCGTTGTGACAGGGGGCAACGGGGAGCTGTTTTTT.

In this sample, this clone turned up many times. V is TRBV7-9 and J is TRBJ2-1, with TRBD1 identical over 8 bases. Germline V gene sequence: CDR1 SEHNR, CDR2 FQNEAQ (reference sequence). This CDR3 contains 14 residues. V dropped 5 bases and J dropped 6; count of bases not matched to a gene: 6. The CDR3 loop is CASSPGTGANEQFF. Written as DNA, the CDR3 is TGTGCCAGCAGCCCCGGGACAGGCGCCAATGAGCAGTTCTTC.

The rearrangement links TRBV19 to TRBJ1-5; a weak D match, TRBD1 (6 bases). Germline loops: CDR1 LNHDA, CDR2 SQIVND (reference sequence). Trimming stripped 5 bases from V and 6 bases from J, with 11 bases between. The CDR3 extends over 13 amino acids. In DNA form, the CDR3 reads TGTGCCAGTAGTGATCAGGGGAGTCAGCCCCAGCATTTT. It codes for CASSDQGSQPQHF.

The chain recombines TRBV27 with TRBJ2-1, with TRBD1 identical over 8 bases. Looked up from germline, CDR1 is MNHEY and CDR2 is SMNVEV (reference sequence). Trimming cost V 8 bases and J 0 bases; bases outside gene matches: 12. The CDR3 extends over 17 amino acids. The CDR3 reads CASGGQGFGGSYNEQFF. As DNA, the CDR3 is TGTGCCAGCGGCGGACAGGGTTTTGGAGGCTCCTACAATGAGCAGTTCTTC.

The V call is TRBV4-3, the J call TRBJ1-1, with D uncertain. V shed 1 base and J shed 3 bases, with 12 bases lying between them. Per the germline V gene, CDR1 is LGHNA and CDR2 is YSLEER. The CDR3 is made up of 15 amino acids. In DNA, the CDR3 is TGCGCCAGCAGCCAAGGTACTGGAGGATACACTGAAGCTTTCTTT. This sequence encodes CASSQGTGGYTEAFF.

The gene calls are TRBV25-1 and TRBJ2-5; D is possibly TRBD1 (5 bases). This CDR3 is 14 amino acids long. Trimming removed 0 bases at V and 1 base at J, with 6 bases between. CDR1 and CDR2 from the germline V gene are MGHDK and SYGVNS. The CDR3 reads CASSEYDSQETQYF. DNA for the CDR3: TGTGCCAGCAGTGAATATGACAGCCAAGAGACCCAGTACTTC.

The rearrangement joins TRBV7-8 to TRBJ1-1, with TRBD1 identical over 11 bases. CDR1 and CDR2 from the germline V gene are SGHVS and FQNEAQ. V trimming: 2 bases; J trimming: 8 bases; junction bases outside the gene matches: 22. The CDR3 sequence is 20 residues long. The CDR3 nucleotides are TGTGCCAGCAGCTTACGGGGGTTGTGGACAGGGGGCTCTGGGCTGGGGGAAGCTTTCTTT. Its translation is CASSLRGLWTGGSGLGEAFF.

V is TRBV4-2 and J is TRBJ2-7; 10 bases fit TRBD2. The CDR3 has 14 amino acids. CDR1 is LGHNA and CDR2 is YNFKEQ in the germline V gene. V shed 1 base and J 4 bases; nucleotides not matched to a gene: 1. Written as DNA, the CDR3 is TGTGCCAGCAGCCAAGGGACTAGCGGATACGAGCAGTACTTC. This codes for CASSQGTSGYEQYF.

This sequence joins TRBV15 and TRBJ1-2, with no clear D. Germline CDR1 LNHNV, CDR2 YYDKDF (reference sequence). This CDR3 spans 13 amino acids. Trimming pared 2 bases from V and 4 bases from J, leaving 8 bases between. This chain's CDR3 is CATSRLLLYGYTF. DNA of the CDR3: TGTGCCACCAGCAGACTATTACTCTATGGCTACACCTTC.

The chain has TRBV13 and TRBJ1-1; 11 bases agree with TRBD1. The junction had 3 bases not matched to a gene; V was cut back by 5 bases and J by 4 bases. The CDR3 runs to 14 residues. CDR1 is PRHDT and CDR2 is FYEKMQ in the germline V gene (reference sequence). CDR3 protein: CASSDGTGGTEAFF. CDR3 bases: TGTGCCAGCAGCGACGGGACAGGGGGCACTGAAGCTTTCTTT.

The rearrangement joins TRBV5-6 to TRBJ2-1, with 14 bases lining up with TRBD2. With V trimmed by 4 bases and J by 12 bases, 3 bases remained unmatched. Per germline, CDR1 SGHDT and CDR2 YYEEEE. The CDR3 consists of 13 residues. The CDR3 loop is CASSLGLAGVQFF. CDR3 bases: TGTGCCAGCAGCCTGGGACTAGCGGGAGTGCAGTTCTTC.

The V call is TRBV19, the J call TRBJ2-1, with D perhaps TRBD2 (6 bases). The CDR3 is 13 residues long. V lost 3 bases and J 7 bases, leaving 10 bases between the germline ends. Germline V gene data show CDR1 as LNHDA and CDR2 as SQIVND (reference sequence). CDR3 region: CASSITSPNEQFF. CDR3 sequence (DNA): TGTGCCAGTAGTATCACTAGCCCGAATGAGCAGTTCTTC.

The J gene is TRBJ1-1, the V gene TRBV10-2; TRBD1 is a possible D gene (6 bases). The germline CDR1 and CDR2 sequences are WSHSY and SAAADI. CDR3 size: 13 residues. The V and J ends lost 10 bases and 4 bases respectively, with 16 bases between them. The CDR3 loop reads CATRHRDGTEAFF. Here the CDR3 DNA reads TGCGCCACCCGGCACAGGGACGGCACTGAAGCTTTCTTT.

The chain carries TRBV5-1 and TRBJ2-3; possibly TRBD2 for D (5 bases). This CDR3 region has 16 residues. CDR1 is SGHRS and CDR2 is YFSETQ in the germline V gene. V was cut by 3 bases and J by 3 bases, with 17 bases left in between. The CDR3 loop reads CASSSQDGMITDTQYF. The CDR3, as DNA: TGCGCCAGCAGCTCCCAGGACGGGATGATTACAGATACGCAGTATTTT.

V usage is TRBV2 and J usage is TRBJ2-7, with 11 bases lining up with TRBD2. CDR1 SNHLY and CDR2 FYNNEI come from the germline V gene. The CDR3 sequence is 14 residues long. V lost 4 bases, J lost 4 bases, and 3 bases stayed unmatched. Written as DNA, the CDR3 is TGTGCCAGCAGTGGTACTAGCGGGGGATACGAGCAGTACTTC. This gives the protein CASSGTSGGYEQYF.

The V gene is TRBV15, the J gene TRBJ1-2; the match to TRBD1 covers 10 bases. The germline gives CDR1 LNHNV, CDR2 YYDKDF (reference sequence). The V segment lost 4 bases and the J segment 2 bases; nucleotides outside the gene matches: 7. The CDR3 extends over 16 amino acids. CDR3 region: CATSIVPGQGNYGYTF. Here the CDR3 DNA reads TGTGCCACCAGCATCGTCCCGGGACAGGGGAACTATGGCTACACCTTC.

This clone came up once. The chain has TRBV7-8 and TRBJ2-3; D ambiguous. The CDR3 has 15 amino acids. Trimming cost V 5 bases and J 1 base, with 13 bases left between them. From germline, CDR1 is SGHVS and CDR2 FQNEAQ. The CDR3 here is CASSKHGLGTDTQYF. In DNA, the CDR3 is TGTGCCAGCAGCAAACATGGGCTGGGCACAGATACGCAGTATTTT.

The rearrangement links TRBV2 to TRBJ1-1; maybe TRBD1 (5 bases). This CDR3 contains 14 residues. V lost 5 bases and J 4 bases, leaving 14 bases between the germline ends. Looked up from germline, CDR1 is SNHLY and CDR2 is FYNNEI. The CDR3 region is CASSPPDGGTEAFF. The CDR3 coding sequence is TGTGCCAGCAGTCCACCCGACGGGGGCACTGAAGCTTTCTTT. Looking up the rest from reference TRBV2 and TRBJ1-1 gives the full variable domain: EPEVTQTPSHQVTQMGQEVILRCVPISNHLYFYWYRQILGQKVEFLVSFYNNEISEKSEIFDDQFSVERPDGSNFTLKIRSTKLEDSAMYFCASSPPDGGTEAFFGQGTRLTVV.

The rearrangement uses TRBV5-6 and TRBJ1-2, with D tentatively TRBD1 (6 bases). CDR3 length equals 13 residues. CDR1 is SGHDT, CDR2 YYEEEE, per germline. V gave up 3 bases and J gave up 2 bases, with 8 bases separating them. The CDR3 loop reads CASSSGQNYGYTF. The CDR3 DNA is TGTGCCAGCAGCTCGGGACAAAACTATGGCTACACCTTC.

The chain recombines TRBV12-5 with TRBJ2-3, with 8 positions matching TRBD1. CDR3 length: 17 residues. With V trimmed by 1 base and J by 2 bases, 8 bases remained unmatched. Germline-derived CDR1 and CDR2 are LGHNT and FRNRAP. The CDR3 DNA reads TGTGCTAGTGGTTTGGGTTTTGGACAGGGAGACACAGATACGCAGTATTTT. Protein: CASGLGFGQGDTDTQYF.

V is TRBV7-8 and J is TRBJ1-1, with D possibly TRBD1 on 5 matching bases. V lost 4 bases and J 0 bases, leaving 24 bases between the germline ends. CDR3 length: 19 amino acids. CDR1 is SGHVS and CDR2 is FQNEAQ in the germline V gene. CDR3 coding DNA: TGTGCCAGCAGCTCCCACCCGGTATTATTAGGGGTCATGAACACTGAAGCTTTCTTT. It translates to CASSSHPVLLGVMNTEAFF.

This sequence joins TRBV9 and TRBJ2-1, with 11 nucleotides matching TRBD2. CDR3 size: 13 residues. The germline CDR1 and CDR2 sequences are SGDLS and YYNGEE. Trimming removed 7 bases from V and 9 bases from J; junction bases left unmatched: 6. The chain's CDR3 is CASSSGRQSEQFF. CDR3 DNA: TGTGCCAGCTCTAGCGGGAGGCAAAGTGAGCAGTTCTTC.

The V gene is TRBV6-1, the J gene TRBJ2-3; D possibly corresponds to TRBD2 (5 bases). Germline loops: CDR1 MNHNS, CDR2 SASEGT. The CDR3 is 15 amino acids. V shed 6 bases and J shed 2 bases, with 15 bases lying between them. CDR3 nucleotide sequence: TGTGCCAGCAGGCTAAGAGAGGGTTTCACAGATACGCAGTATTTT. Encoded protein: CASRLREGFTDTQYF.

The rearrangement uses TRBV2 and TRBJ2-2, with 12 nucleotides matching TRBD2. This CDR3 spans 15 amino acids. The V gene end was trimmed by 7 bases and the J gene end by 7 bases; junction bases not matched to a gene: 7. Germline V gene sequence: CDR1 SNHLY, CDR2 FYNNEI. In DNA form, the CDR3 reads TGTGCCAGCACCCAACTAGCGGGGGGTGACGGGGAGCTGTTTTTT. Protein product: CASTQLAGGDGELFF.

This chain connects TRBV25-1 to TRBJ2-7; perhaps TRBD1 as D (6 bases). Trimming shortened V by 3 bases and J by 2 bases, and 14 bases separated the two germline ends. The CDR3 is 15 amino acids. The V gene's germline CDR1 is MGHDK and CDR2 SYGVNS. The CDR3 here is CASSEGAGSAYEQYF. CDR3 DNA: TGTGCCAGCAGTGAGGGGGCTGGCAGTGCCTACGAGCAGTACTTC.

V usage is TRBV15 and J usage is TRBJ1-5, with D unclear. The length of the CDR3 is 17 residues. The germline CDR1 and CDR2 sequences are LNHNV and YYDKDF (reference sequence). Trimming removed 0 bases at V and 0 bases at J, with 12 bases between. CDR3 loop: CATSRERASNSNQPQHF. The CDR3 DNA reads TGTGCCACCAGCAGAGAGAGGGCATCTAATAGCAATCAGCCCCAGCATTTT.

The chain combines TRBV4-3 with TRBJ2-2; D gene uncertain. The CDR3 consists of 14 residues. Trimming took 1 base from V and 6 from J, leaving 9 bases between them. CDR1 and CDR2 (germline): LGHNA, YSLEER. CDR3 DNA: TGCGCCAGCAGCCAAGGTGGAGTTGCCGGGGAGCTGTTTTTT. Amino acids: CASSQGGVAGELFF.

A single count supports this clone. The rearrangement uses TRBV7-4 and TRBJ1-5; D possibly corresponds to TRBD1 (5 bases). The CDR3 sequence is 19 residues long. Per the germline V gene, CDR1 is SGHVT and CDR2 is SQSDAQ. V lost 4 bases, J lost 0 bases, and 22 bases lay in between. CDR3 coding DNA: TGTGCCAGCAGCTCCCCAATTAAGACAGAGCTAAATAGCAATCAGCCCCAGCATTTT. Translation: CASSSPIKTELNSNQPQHF.